This is a list of T cell receptor beta chains from one sample in a study of CD8+ T cells in alopecia areata. Repertoires were generated with immunoSEQ multiplex PCR, while TCRdb's copy carries only in-frame clones and drops some. The table records 200,000 to 250,000 clones, under 70% of them present only once. The sequencing here drew on CD4+ T cells sorted from blood, taken at week 0. The receptors were gathered from a human donor with alopecia areata. Each CDR3 is given with its conserved first and last residue. A D gene is named only where the DNA matches it firmly. Some rows mark clone size as missing; the rest say once, few, many or name a class of expanded clone.

V	D	J	size	CDR3	DNA
TRBV5-1	TRBD1	TRBJ2-7	.	CASSQHPGQGPVSSYEQYF	TGCGCCAGCAGCCAACATCCGGGACAGGGACCTGTAAGCTCCTACGAGCAGTACTTC
TRBV4-1	.	TRBJ2-7	.	CASSHTFSYEQYF	TGCGCCAGCAGCCACACGTTCTCCTACGAGCAGTACTTC
TRBV30	TRBD1	TRBJ1-1	.	CAWQQGALPEAFF	TGTGCCTGGCAACAGGGGGCGCTCCCTGAAGCTTTCTTT
TRBV29-1	TRBD1	TRBJ2-3	.	CSVEKGGVDTQYF	TGCAGCGTTGAGAAAGGGGGCGTCGATACGCAGTATTTT
TRBV23-1	TRBD2	TRBJ2-5	.	CASSQKGLAGGQETQYF	TGCGCCAGCAGTCAAAAAGGGCTAGCGGGGGGCCAAGAGACCCAGTACTTC
TRBV29-1	TRBD1	TRBJ1-2	.	CSTRGGTNYGYTF	TGCAGCACGCGAGGGGGCACTAACTATGGCTACACCTTC
TRBV9	.	TRBJ1-6	.	CASSVVPANSPLHF	TGTGCCAGCAGCGTAGTACCAGCTAATTCACCCCTCCACTTT
TRBV30	.	TRBJ2-7	.	CAWSVKGAYEQYF	TGTGCCTGGAGTGTGAAGGGAGCCTACGAGCAGTACTTC
TRBV30	.	TRBJ1-1	few	CAWRTSGGEAFF	TGTGCCTGGCGTACTTCCGGGGGAGAAGCTTTCTTT
TRBV19	.	TRBJ2-7	.	CASSIVGGSYEQYF	TGTGCCAGTAGTATAGTCGGAGGATCCTACGAGCAGTACTTC
TRBV29-1	.	TRBJ2-7	few	CSVGRQFYEQYF	TGCAGCGTTGGGCGACAGTTTTACGAGCAGTACTTC
TRBV4-1	TRBD2	TRBJ2-4	.	CASSPGGGRGVNIQYF	TGCGCCAGCAGCCCCGGCGGGGGGCGGGGGGTGAACATTCAGTACTTC
TRBV11-1	TRBD1	TRBJ2-7	many	CASSLEDRPTYEQYF	TGTGCCAGCAGCTTAGAGGACAGGCCGACCTACGAGCAGTACTTC
TRBV7-3	.	TRBJ2-2	.	CASSSDIDTGELFF	TGTGCCAGCAGCTCCGACATAGACACCGGGGAGCTGTTTTTT
TRBV4-1	.	TRBJ1-5	.	CASSPLPTGYSNQPQHF	TGCGCCAGCAGCCCTCTTCCGACCGGTTATAGCAATCAGCCCCAGCATTTT
TRBV11-2	TRBD1	TRBJ1-2	.	CASSARQGVTNYGYTF	TGTGCCAGCAGCGCCCGACAGGGCGTTACTAACTATGGCTACACCTTC
TRBV2	.	TRBJ2-7	few	CASSERQEIYEQYF	TGTGCCAGCAGTGAGAGACAGGAAATCTACGAGCAGTACTTC
TRBV10-3	.	TRBJ2-5	.	CAISQGRETQYF	TGTGCCATCAGCCAGGGCCGAGAGACCCAGTACTTC
TRBV5-1	.	TRBJ2-5	.	CASSLDTPHYETQYF	TGCGCCAGCAGCTTGGACACGCCGCATTACGAGACCCAGTACTTC
TRBV15	TRBD2	TRBJ2-3	few	CATSRDLTSGGADTQYF	TGTGCCACCAGCAGAGACCTGACTAGCGGGGGGGCAGATACGCAGTATTTT
TRBV15	.	TRBJ1-2	.	CATSNGLDGYTF	TGTGCCACCAGCAATGGGCTCGATGGCTACACCTTC
TRBV30	.	TRBJ2-6	.	CAWRSSGANVLTF	TGTGCCTGGAGAAGCTCTGGGGCCAACGTCCTGACTTTC
TRBV6-5	TRBD2	TRBJ2-7	few	CASSRLAGVYEQYF	TGTGCCAGCAGTCGACTAGCGGGGGTCTACGAGCAGTACTTC
TRBV29-1	.	TRBJ1-2	.	CSVRTGFEDGYTF	TGCAGCGTGAGAACAGGGTTTGAAGATGGCTACACCTTC
TRBV29-1	.	TRBJ2-1	few	CSVVPYNEQFF	TGCAGCGTTGTGCCCTACAATGAGCAGTTCTTC
TRBV9	TRBD2	TRBJ2-5	few	CASSVDGTSGVKETQYF	TGTGCCAGCAGCGTAGACGGGACTAGCGGGGTAAAAGAGACCCAGTACTTC
TRBV6-5	.	TRBJ1-1	.	CASSFYGGRTEAFF	TGTGCCAGCAGTTTTTATGGGGGGAGGACTGAAGCTTTCTTT
TRBV5-4	.	TRBJ2-7	.	CASSLGGDYYEQYF	TGTGCCAGCAGCTTAGGGGGGGACTACTACGAGCAGTACTTC
TRBV19	TRBD1	TRBJ1-6	.	CASSAQGGNSPLHF	TGTGCCAGTAGTGCCCAGGGGGGAAATTCACCCCTCCACTTT
TRBV27	.	TRBJ1-6	once	CASSPGPSRGTPLHF	TGTGCCAGCAGTCCGGGACCCTCCCGGGGGACACCCCTCCACTTT
TRBV15	TRBD2	TRBJ2-7	.	CATSAGLAYEQYF	TGTGCCACCAGCGCAGGACTAGCCTACGAGCAGTACTTC
TRBV5-1	TRBD2	TRBJ2-2	.	CASTLPAAGTGELFF	TGCGCCAGTACCCTCCCGGCAGCGGGAACCGGGGAGCTGTTTTTT
TRBV15	TRBD2	TRBJ2-1	few	CATSRALAGDEQFF	TGTGCCACCAGCAGAGCCCTAGCGGGGGATGAGCAGTTCTTC
TRBV30	TRBD1	TRBJ1-1	.	CAWSVGLHRGVNTEAFF	TGTGCCTGGAGTGTGGGGTTACACAGGGGCGTGAACACTGAAGCTTTCTTT
TRBV2	.	TRBJ2-1	.	CASSKNSDNEQFF	TGTGCCAGCAGTAAGAACAGCGACAATGAGCAGTTCTTC
TRBV2	TRBD2	TRBJ2-1	.	CASNVITSGEANEQFF	TGTGCCAGTAATGTCATAACTAGCGGGGAGGCCAATGAGCAGTTCTTC
TRBV29-1	.	TRBJ2-5	.	CSGQSLSWGETQYF	TGCAGCGGCCAATCTCTCAGCTGGGGAGAGACCCAGTACTTC
TRBV4-2	.	TRBJ2-6	few	CASSQEATGANVLTF	TGTGCCAGCAGCCAAGAGGCTACTGGGGCCAACGTCCTGACTTTC
TRBV7-2	.	TRBJ1-1	.	CASSLGGAYTEAFF	TGTGCCAGCAGCTTAGGGGGCGCCTACACTGAAGCTTTCTTT
TRBV29-1	.	TRBJ2-1	.	CSVRFVRNEQFF	TGCAGCGTCCGCTTCGTTAGAAATGAGCAGTTCTTC
TRBV6-5	.	TRBJ1-6	.	CASSYRGNSPLHF	TGTGCCAGCAGTTACCGGGGAAATTCACCCCTCCACTTT
TRBV7-3	.	TRBJ2-2	.	CASSLAGMGTGELFF	TGTGCCAGCAGCTTAGCAGGGATGGGCACCGGGGAGCTGTTTTTT
TRBV14	TRBD1	TRBJ1-6	.	CASSAVSTGTPPLHF	TGTGCCAGCAGTGCTGTGTCGACAGGGACCCCACCCCTCCACTTT
TRBV4-3	TRBD1	TRBJ1-1	.	CASSPGTGGPQNTEAFF	TGCGCCAGCAGCCCCGGGACAGGGGGCCCTCAGAACACTGAAGCTTTCTTT
TRBV29-1	.	TRBJ2-5	.	CSLIRGGETQYF	TGCAGCCTAATAAGAGGGGGGGAGACCCAGTACTTC
TRBV4-3	.	TRBJ2-5	.	CASSQDKGETQYF	TGCGCCAGCAGCCAAGACAAAGGAGAGACCCAGTACTTC
TRBV30	TRBD1	TRBJ2-1	.	CAWSGTGMRPYNEQFF	TGTGCCTGGAGTGGGACAGGGATGAGGCCCTACAATGAGCAGTTCTTC
TRBV27	.	TRBJ1-6	.	CASRSGRNSPLHF	TGTGCCAGCCGGAGCGGACGGAATTCACCCCTCCACTTT
TRBV29-1	TRBD1	TRBJ1-2	.	CSVVFQGEVYGYTF	TGCAGCGTTGTGTTTCAGGGGGAGGTGTATGGCTACACCTTC
TRBV9	.	TRBJ1-2	once	CASSVRSGGYTF	TGTGCCAGCAGCGTCAGGTCCGGAGGCTACACCTTC
TRBV25-1	.	TRBJ2-3	.	CASSEFGGGLDTQYF	TGTGCCAGCAGTGAATTTGGGGGGGGCCTAGATACGCAGTATTTT
TRBV4-3	.	TRBJ2-3	.	CASSQDPTDTQYF	TGCGCCAGCAGCCAAGATCCCACAGATACGCAGTATTTT
TRBV9	TRBD1	TRBJ2-2	.	CASSAHGTGNTGELFF	TGTGCCAGCAGCGCTCACGGGACAGGGAACACCGGGGAGCTGTTTTTT
TRBV30	TRBD1	TRBJ1-2	once	CAWSPIQGTIDGYTF	TGTGCCTGGAGCCCCATACAGGGGACCATCGATGGCTACACCTTC
TRBV29-1	.	TRBJ1-1	.	CSVASKNTEAFF	TGCAGCGTTGCGTCGAAGAACACTGAAGCTTTCTTT
TRBV23-1	TRBD1	TRBJ2-5	few	CASRDRGPQETQYF	TGCGCCAGCAGGGACAGGGGACCTCAAGAGACCCAGTACTTC
TRBV5-5	.	TRBJ1-1	.	CASSLEGGNTEAFF	TGTGCCAGCAGCTTGGAAGGTGGGAACACTGAAGCTTTCTTT
TRBV29-1	TRBD1	TRBJ1-5	few	CSAGTGNNQPQHF	TGCAGCGCAGGGACAGGGAACAATCAGCCCCAGCATTTT